The T cell receptor beta chain described here comes from a study of OX40 agonist ivuxolimab in advanced cancers. Study as a whole: Recorded diagnoses for dose-escalation patients were hepatocellular carcinoma, melanoma, renal cell or head and neck cancer.

Libraries were prepared by immunoSEQ multiplex PCR; TCRdb keeps only in-frame clonotypes and omits some of them. This table has approximately 110,000 clones, around 92% appearing once. This clone was found once. This CDR3 has 15 residues. Germline CDR1 and CDR2: MNHNS and SASEGT. Trimming stripped 7 bases from V and 5 bases from J, with 20 bases between. The V and J genes are TRBV6-1 and TRBJ1-2, with a tentative D call TRBD1 (5 bases). The starting material was CD4+ or CD8+ T cells sorted from blood, obtained in a trial of the OX40 agonist ivuxolimab. The clonotype originates from an adult with an advanced solid tumor such as melanoma, head and neck, liver or kidney cancer. CDR3 coding DNA: TGTGCCAGCACCCAGGGCGTTGGCGGAACTTATGGCTACACCTTC. Protein product: CASTQGVGGTYGYTF.